One and the same sample provided the 10 T cell receptor beta chains below, sequenced in a study of shared clonotypes between healthy human individuals. The data were produced by immunoSEQ multiplex PCR, yet TCRdb's version contains in-frame clones alone and is incomplete. The sample has over 2 million clones, roughly 92% seen once. Sequenced sample: naive CD4+ T cells from PBMCs. This sample's subset: CD45RA+ positively selected. The receptors stem from a man between 18 and 29 years old in good health. Some clones in this sample may be carry-over from other donors' samples.

V gene TRBV29-1 combines with J gene TRBJ2-3; D remains unclear. The CDR3 contains 14 residues. In germline, CDR1 is SQVTM, CDR2 ANQGSEA. V lost 7 bases and J lost 0, with 14 bases in between. CDR3 coding DNA: TGCAGCGCCGACGGATTGGGAAGCACAGATACGCAGTATTTT. Its translation is CSADGLGSTDTQYF.

The V and J genes are TRBV5-1 and TRBJ2-1; 10 nucleotides match TRBD2. CDR3 length: 15 residues. The ends lost 4 bases at V and 9 bases at J; junction bases unmatched: 10. CDR1 and CDR2 from the germline V gene are SGHRS and YFSETQ. CDR3 bases: TGCGCCAGCAGCCCCGGGACTAGCGAATTTAGTGAGCAGTTCTTC. It specifies CASSPGTSEFSEQFF. The entire variable domain, with the rest obtained from reference TRBV5-1 and TRBJ2-1, is as follows: KAGVTQTPRYLIKTRGQQVTLSCSPISGHRSVSWYQQTPGQGLQFLFEYFSETQRNKGNFPGRFSGRQFSNSRSEMNVSTLELGDSALYLCASSPGTSEFSEQFFGPGTRLTVL.

V and J are TRBV9 and TRBJ2-7; 8 bases line up with TRBD2. Trimming took 4 bases from V and 3 from J; bases not matched to a gene: 9. Looked up from germline, CDR1 is SGDLS and CDR2 is YYNGEE. This CDR3 region has 15 residues. The CDR3 DNA follows: TGTGCCAGCAGCCCGACGACTAGCGCTTTCTACGAGCAGTACTTC. This codes for CASSPTTSAFYEQYF.

The V and J genes are TRBV6-5 and TRBJ2-3, with 9 bases identical to TRBD1. CDR1 is MNHEY, CDR2 SVGAGI, per germline. Trimming removed 7 bases from V and 8 bases from J; junction bases left unmatched: 7. This CDR3 has 13 residues. In DNA, the CDR3 is TGTGCCAGCAAAGGACAGGGGAAGGGTACGCAGTATTTT. Its translation is CASKGQGKGTQYF.

The chain joins TRBV2 to TRBJ1-6, with D possibly TRBD1 on 6 matching bases. Germline CDR1 is SNHLY and CDR2 is FYNNEI. This CDR3 is 13 amino acids long. The ends were cut back, 5 bases at V and 11 bases at J, with 13 bases in the middle. In DNA, the CDR3 is TGTGCCAGCAGTTTAGAGGGGGGTGCACCCCTCCACTTT. Its translation: CASSLEGGAPLHF.

The rearrangement uses TRBV2 and TRBJ2-4; D not certain. With 4 bases removed from V and 7 bases from J, the gap between germline ends came to 14 bases. CDR3 length equals 14 residues. The germline V gene encodes CDR1 SNHLY and CDR2 FYNNEI. CDR3 sequence (DNA): TGTGCCAGCAGTGTGAGACCAAATCCCAACATTCAGTACTTC. This translates into CASSVRPNPNIQYF. The full variable domain, its missing parts supplied by reference TRBV2 and TRBJ2-4, is EPEVTQTPSHQVTQMGQEVILRCVPISNHLYFYWYRQILGQKVEFLVSFYNNEISEKSEIFDDQFSVERPDGSNFTLKIRSTKLEDSAMYFCASSVRPNPNIQYFGAGTRLSVL.

The rearrangement uses TRBV7-8 and TRBJ1-4; no definite D call. With 5 bases removed from V and 7 bases from J, the gap between germline ends came to 20 bases. This CDR3 spans 16 amino acids. The germline V gene encodes CDR1 SGHVS and CDR2 FQNEAQ. CDR3: CASSPVDLGGGEKLFF. CDR3 nucleotides: TGTGCCAGCAGCCCTGTAGACCTGGGCGGTGGTGAAAAACTGTTTTTT.

The CDR3 nucleotides read TGCGCCAGCAGCCCGAATCGCGCTAATGAAAAACTGTTTTTT. This sequence encodes CASSPNRANEKLFF. The rearrangement links TRBV5-1 to TRBJ1-4; D is unresolved. This CDR3 comprises 14 residues. V was clipped by 4 bases and J by 3 bases, with 10 bases between them. The germline V gene has CDR1 SGHRS and CDR2 YFSETQ.

This rearrangement joins TRBV13 to TRBJ2-7; D unclear. V lost 2 bases to trimming and J lost 1 base, with 6 bases between them. The germline V gene encodes CDR1 PRHDT and CDR2 FYEKMQ (reference sequence). The CDR3 is 13 residues long. The chain's CDR3 is CASSLNPSYEQYF. Here the CDR3 DNA reads TGTGCCAGCAGCTTAAACCCATCCTACGAGCAGTACTTC.

This chain links TRBV5-8 with TRBJ2-7, with TRBD2 matching 10 bases. CDR1 is SGHTS, CDR2 YDEGEE, per germline. Trimming took 4 bases from V and 3 from J; bases not matched to a gene: 13. The CDR3 contains 17 residues. Here the CDR3 reads CASSIGRLAGVSYEQYF. Here the CDR3 DNA reads TGTGCCAGCAGCATAGGACGGCTAGCGGGAGTAAGCTACGAGCAGTACTTC.